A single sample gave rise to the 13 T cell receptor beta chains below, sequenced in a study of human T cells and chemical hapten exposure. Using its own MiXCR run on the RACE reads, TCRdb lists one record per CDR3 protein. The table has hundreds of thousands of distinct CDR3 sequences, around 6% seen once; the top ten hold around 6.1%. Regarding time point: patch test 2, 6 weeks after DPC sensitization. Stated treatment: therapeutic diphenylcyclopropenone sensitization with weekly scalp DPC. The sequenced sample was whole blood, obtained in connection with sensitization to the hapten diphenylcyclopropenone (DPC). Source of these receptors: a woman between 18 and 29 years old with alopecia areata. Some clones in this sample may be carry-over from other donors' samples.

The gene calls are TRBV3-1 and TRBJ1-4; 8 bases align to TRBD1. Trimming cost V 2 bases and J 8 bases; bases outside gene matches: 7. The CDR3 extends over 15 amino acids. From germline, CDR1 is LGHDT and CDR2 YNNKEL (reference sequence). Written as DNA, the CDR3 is TGTGCCAGCAGCCAATGGGACAGGCGAGACGAAAAACTGTTTTTT. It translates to CASSQWDRRDEKLFF.

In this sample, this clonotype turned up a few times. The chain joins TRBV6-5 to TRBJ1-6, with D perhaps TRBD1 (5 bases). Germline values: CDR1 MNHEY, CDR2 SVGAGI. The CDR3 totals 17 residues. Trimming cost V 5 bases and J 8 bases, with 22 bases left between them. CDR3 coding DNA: TGTGCCAGCAGTCCCTCCCGGCAGGGACGGGGACATTCACCCCTCCACTTT. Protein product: CASSPSRQGRGHSPLHF.

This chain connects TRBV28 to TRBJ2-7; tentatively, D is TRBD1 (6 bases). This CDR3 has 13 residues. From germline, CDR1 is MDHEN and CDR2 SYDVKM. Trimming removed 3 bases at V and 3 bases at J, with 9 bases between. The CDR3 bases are TGTGCCAGCAGTTTGCAGGGGTACTACGAGCAGTACTTC. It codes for CASSLQGYYEQYF. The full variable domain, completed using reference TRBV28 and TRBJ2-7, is DVKVTQSSRYLVKRTGEKVFLECVQDMDHENMFWYRQDPGLGLRLIYFSYDVKMKEKGDIPEGYSVSREKKERFSLILESASTNQTSMYLCASSLQGYYEQYFGPGTRLTVT.

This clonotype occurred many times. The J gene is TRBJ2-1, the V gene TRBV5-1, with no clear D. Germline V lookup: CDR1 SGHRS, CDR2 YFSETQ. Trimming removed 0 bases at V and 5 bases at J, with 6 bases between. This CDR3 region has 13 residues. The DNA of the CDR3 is TGCGCCAGCAGCTTGGAGCGAGACAATGAGCAGTTCTTC. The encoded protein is CASSLERDNEQFF.

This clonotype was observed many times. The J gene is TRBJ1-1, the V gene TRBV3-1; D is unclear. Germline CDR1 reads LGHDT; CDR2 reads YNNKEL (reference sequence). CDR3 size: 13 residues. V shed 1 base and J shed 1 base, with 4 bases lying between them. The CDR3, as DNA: TGTGCCAGCAGCCAAGTAGGGAACACTGAAGCTTTCTTT. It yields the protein CASSQVGNTEAFF.

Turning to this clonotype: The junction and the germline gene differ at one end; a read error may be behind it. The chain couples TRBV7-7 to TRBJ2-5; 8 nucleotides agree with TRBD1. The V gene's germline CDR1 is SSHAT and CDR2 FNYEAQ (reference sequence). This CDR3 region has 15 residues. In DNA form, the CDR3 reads TGTGCTAGCAGCACCTCCCCGACAGGGGCAGAGACCCAGTACTTC. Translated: CASSTSPTGAETQYF.

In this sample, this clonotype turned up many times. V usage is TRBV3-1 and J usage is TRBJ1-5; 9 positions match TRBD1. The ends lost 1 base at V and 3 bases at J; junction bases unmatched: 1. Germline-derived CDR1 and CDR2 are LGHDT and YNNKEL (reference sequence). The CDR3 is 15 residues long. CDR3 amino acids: CASSQGTGDNQPQHF. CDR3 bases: TGTGCCAGCAGCCAAGGGACAGGGGACAATCAGCCCCAGCATTTT.

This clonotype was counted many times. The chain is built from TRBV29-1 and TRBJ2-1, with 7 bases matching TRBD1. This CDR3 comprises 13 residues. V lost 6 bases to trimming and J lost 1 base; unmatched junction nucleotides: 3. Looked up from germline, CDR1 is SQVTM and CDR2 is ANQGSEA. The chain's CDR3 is CSVGQVSYNEQFF. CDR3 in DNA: TGCAGCGTAGGACAGGTATCCTACAATGAGCAGTTCTTC.

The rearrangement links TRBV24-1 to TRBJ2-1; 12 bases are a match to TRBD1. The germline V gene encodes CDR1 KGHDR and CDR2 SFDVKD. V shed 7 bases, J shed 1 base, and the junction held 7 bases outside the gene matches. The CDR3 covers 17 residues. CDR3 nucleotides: TGTGCCACCAGGGGACAGGGGGCTCGGGGGTCCTACAATGAGCAGTTCTTC. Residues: CATRGQGARGSYNEQFF.

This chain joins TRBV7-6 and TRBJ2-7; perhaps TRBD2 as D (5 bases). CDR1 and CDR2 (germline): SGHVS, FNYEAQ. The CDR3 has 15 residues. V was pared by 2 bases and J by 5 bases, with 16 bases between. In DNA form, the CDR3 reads TGTGCCAGCAGCTTATACGAGGGAAAGGGCCACGAGCAGTACTTC. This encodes CASSLYEGKGHEQYF.

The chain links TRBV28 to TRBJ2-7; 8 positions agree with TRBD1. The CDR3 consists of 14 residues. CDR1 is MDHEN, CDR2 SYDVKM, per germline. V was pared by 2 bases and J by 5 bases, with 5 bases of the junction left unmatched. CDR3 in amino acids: CASSLPGQGDEQYF. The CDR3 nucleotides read TGTGCCAGCAGTTTACCAGGACAGGGCGACGAGCAGTACTTC.

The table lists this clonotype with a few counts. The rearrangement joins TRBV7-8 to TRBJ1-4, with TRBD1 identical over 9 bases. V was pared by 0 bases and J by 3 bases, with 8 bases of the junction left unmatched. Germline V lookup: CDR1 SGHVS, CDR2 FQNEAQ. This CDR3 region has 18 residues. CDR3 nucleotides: TGTGCCAGCAGCTTAGCGTACAGGGGGCGGGTCCCTAATGAAAAACTGTTTTTT. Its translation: CASSLAYRGRVPNEKLFF.

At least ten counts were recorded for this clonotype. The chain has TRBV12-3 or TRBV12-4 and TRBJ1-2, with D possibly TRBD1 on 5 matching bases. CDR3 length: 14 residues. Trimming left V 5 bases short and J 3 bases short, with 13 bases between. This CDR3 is CASSPGQGYYGYTF. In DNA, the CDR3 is TGTGCCAGCAGTCCCGGGCAGGGCTACTATGGCTACACCTTC.